This TCR beta chain was recovered during a study of T cells in Graves' hyperthyroidism and ophthalmopathy. RNA transcripts provided the source from which TCR beta CDR3 regions were amplified. First-round RT-PCR with HTBI primers amplified the TCR CDR3 region. TCRdb processed the multiplex PCR reads anew with MiXCR; each CDR3 protein has one entry. The sample includes 350,000 to 500,000 distinct CDR3 sequences, roughly an eighth seen only once; the top ten take roughly 4.8%. Germline CDR1 is LGHNA and CDR2 is YNFKEQ. With V trimmed by 0 bases and J by 6 bases, 4 bases remained unmatched. The CDR3 totals 15 residues. No ophthalmopathy progression within 18 months constituted stable Graves' hyperthyroidism.

Material: blood. The TCR originated in a woman aged 18-29 years with Graves' hyperthyroidism. The genes are TRBV4-2 and TRBJ2-2; 7 nucleotides align to TRBD2. The CDR3 DNA reads as TGTGCCAGCAGCCAAGACCCTGGGGGGGCCGGGGAGCTGTTTTTT. Translated: CASSQDPGGAGELFF.